Shown below are 10 T cell receptor beta chains from a single sample sequenced in a study of blood T cells in healthy people across ages. The authors ran a second PCR of about 7 to 12 cycles using a sample-barcoded 5' primer and a J-beta primer mix. One entry per CDR3 protein results from TCRdb running MiXCR on the 5' RACE reads. Here the sample spans roughly 640,000 distinct CDR3 sequences, 25% to 35% being singletons. Sequencing was performed on blood. These receptors all stem from a woman aged 80 or over in good health.

This clonotype was counted at least ten times. The gene calls are TRBV7-2 and TRBJ2-3, with 10 bases matching TRBD2. V trimming: 1 base; J trimming: 2 bases; junction bases outside the gene matches: 9. This CDR3 contains 18 residues. Germline V CDR1 and CDR2: SGHTA, FQGNSA. The CDR3 spells CASSLDAASGGTTDTQYF. In DNA form, the CDR3 reads TGTGCCAGCAGCTTAGATGCGGCTAGCGGGGGCACCACAGATACGCAGTATTTT.

This clonotype is a singleton in its sample. The junction departs from the called germline gene at one end, perhaps through a read error. V and J are TRBV20-1 and TRBJ2-4, with 8 bases matching TRBD1. TRBJ2-7 explains the end of the DNA better; the J call may be wrong. Germline V lookup: CDR1 DFQATT, CDR2 SNEGSKA (reference sequence). The CDR3 loop spans 14 amino acids. Here the CDR3 reads CGASLTGTGGEQYF. CDR3 DNA: TGCGGTGCTAGCCTGACCGGGACAGGAGGCGAGCAGTACTTC.

This clonotype was counted only a few times. V usage is TRBV7-9 and J usage is TRBJ1-1; D not certain. V lost 2 bases to trimming and J lost 1 base, with 8 bases between them. The CDR3 is 14 amino acids. The V gene's germline CDR1 is SEHNR and CDR2 FQNEAQ (reference sequence). The chain's CDR3 is CASSLTDENTEAFF. CDR3 DNA: TGTGCCAGCAGCTTAACCGATGAGAACACTGAAGCTTTCTTT.

At least ten counts were recorded for this clonotype. This chain uses TRBV7-9 with TRBJ1-2; TRBD1 matches 8 bases. Germline-derived CDR1 and CDR2 are SEHNR and FQNEAQ (reference sequence). This CDR3 contains 15 residues. V was pared by 5 bases and J by 4 bases, with 9 bases of the junction left unmatched. The CDR3 reads CASSDRTGGIYGYTF. CDR3 nucleotide sequence: TGTGCCAGCAGCGATCGAACAGGGGGAATCTATGGCTACACCTTC.

The V and J genes are TRBV30 and TRBJ1-5; the D gene is possibly TRBD1 (5 bases). The germline V gene has CDR1 GTSNPN and CDR2 SVGIG (reference sequence). V lost 0 bases to trimming and J lost 2 bases, with 17 bases between them. The CDR3 loop spans 17 amino acids. CDR3 sequence reads: CAWSVVGRVGGNQPQHF. In DNA form, the CDR3 reads TGTGCCTGGAGTGTAGTCGGCAGGGTCGGGGGCAATCAGCCCCAGCATTTT. The full variable domain, with the rest looked up from reference TRBV30 and TRBJ1-5, is SQTIHQWPATLVQPVGSPLSLECTVEGTSNPNLYWYRQAAGRGLQLLFYSVGIGQISSEVPQNLSASRPQDRQFILSSKKLLLSDSGFYLCAWSVVGRVGGNQPQHFGDGTRLSIL.

This clonotype was seen at least ten times. This chain links TRBV6-1 with TRBJ2-7; D possibly corresponds to TRBD1 (6 bases). The CDR3 sequence is 15 residues long. Germline lookup yields CDR1 MNHNS and CDR2 SASEGT. The germline V and J ends were trimmed by 1 base and 1 base, with 11 bases remaining between them. The CDR3 protein is CASSEVGHRSYEQYF. The DNA of the CDR3 is TGTGCCAGCAGTGAAGTGGGACATAGATCCTACGAGCAGTACTTC.

The rearrangement joins TRBV20-1 to TRBJ1-2; 8 bases are shared with TRBD1. Germline-derived CDR1 and CDR2 are DFQATT and SNEGSKA (reference sequence). The length of the CDR3 is 14 residues. The V and J ends lost 4 bases and 4 bases, in that order; junction bases with no gene match: 8. The CDR3 bases are TGCAGTGCTAACGACAGGGGTCGGAGCTATGGCTACACCTTC. It is translated as CSANDRGRSYGYTF.

The chain combines TRBV6-1 with TRBJ1-2; D gene unclear. The V gene's germline CDR1 is MNHNS and CDR2 SASEGT. Trimming removed 4 bases at V and 4 bases at J, with 13 bases between. The CDR3 runs to 14 residues. The CDR3 region has the DNA TGTGCCAGCAGTGGTCCGGCAGAGCGCTATGGCTACACCTTC. The encoded protein is CASSGPAERYGYTF.

This clonotype was observed many times. The chain employs TRBV20-1 and TRBJ2-3; the D is unclear. The germline gives CDR1 DFQATT, CDR2 SNEGSKA (reference sequence). This CDR3 comprises 11 residues. The V end lost 2 bases, the J end lost 6 bases, and 6 bases lay between the germline ends. As DNA, the CDR3 is TGCAGTGCTAGACTCGTGGATACGCAGTATTTT. Translation: CSARLVDTQYF.

The chain uses TRBV30 and TRBJ1-5; D is unresolved. Germline CDR1 reads GTSNPN; CDR2 reads SVGIG (reference sequence). The CDR3 spans 13 residues. The ends were cut back, 2 bases at V and 6 bases at J, with 11 bases in the middle. The CDR3 loop is CAWSLRVGQPQHF. CDR3 DNA: TGTGCCTGGAGTTTAAGGGTGGGTCAGCCCCAGCATTTT.